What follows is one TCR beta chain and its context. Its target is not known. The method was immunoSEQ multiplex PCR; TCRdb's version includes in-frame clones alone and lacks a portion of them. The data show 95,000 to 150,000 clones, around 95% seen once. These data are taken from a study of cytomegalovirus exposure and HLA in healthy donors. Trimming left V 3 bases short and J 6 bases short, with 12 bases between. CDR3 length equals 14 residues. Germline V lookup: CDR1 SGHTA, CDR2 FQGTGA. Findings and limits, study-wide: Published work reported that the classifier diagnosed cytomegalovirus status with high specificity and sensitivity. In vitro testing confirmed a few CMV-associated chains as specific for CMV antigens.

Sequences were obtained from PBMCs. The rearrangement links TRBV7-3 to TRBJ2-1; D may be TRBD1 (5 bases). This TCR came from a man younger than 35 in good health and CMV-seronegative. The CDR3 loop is CASSLTVSGNEQFF. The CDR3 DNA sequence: TGTGCCAGCAGCTTGACAGTCTCGGGCAATGAGCAGTTCTTC.